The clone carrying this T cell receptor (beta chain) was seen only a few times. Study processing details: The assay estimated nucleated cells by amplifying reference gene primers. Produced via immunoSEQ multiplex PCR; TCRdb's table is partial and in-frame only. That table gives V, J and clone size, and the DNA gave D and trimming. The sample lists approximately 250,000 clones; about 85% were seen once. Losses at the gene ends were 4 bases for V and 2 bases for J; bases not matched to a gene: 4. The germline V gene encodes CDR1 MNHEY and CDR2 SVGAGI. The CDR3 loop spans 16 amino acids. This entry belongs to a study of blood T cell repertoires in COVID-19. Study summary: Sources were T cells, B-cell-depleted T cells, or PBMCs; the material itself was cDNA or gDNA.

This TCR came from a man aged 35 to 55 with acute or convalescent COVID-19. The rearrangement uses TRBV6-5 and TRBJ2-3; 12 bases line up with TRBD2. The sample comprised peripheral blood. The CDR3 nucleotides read TGTGCCAGCAGTTCCCTAGCGGGGGGGGCCACAGATACGCAGTATTTT. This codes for CASSSLAGGATDTQYF.